The 17 T cell receptor beta chains presented below share a single source sample, sequenced in a study of T cells in Graves' hyperthyroidism and ophthalmopathy. TCR beta CDR3 regions were amplified from RNA transcripts. The HTBI primer set drove a first-round RT-PCR of the TCR CDR3. Using its own MiXCR run on the multiplex PCR reads, TCRdb lists one record per CDR3 protein. Altogether roughly 180,000 distinct CDR3 sequences are present, about 9.4% being singletons, with the ten largest covering approximately 20%. The sequenced sample was blood. These receptors all stem from a woman aged 18-29 years with Graves' hyperthyroidism that later progressed to Graves' ophthalmopathy.

This clonotype was counted at least ten times. CDR3 region: CASSLGDSRTDTQYF. The CDR3 nucleotides are TGTGCCAGCAGCTTAGGGGACTCTCGCACAGATACGCAGTATTTT. The rearrangement uses TRBV7-8 and TRBJ2-3, with D perhaps TRBD2 (6 bases). Trimming pared 1 base from V and 1 base from J, leaving 9 bases between. Germline CDR1 is SGHVS and CDR2 is FQNEAQ. The CDR3 runs 15 residues.

This clonotype showed up many times. This chain uses TRBV3-1 with TRBJ2-7; 9 bases are shared with TRBD1. The CDR3 runs 16 residues. Trimming at V came to 0 bases and at J to 6 bases, leaving 9 bases not matched to a gene. Germline V gene lookup returns CDR1 LGHDT and CDR2 YNNKEL (reference sequence). In nucleotides, the CDR3 is TGTGCCAGCAGCCAAGATGACTTGGACAGGGGTGCCGAGCAGTACTTC. This codes for CASSQDDLDRGAEQYF.

The table lists this clonotype with many counts. The chain links TRBV30 to TRBJ2-2; TRBD2 matches 11 bases. The length of the CDR3 is 15 residues. Per the germline V gene, CDR1 is GTSNPN and CDR2 is SVGIG (reference sequence). Trimming removed 1 base from V and 5 bases from J; junction bases left unmatched: 3. CDR3 amino acids: CAWSATSGRTGELFF. The DNA for the CDR3 is TGTGCCTGGAGTGCCACTAGCGGGAGAACCGGGGAGCTGTTTTTT.

This clonotype was detected ten times or more. J is TRBJ1-5 and V is TRBV20-1; D might be TRBD1 (5 bases). The CDR3 extends over 14 amino acids. The ends were cut back, 5 bases at V and 2 bases at J, with 13 bases in the middle. CDR1 is DFQATT and CDR2 is SNEGSKA in the germline V gene (reference sequence). CDR3 loop: CSAWDHRGNQPQHF. CDR3 sequence (DNA): TGCAGTGCTTGGGACCATCGGGGCAATCAGCCCCAGCATTTT.

This clonotype came up many times. The rearrangement joins TRBV28 to TRBJ1-5, with D maybe TRBD1 (5 bases). V shed 7 bases and J shed 1 base, with 14 bases lying between them. Germline V gives CDR1 MDHEN, CDR2 SYDVKM. The CDR3 runs to 15 residues. CDR3: CASTHGGRSNQPQHF. The CDR3 DNA follows: TGTGCCAGCACCCACGGGGGGAGAAGCAATCAGCCCCAGCATTTT.

This clonotype was seen many times. The chain has TRBV7-9 and TRBJ1-2; 8 nucleotides align to TRBD1. Trimming took 11 bases from V and 8 from J; bases not matched to a gene: 13. Germline CDR1 reads SEHNR; CDR2 reads FQNEAQ (reference sequence). CDR3 length equals 13 residues. CDR3 loop: CAGDRGQTSGYTF. The CDR3 DNA sequence: TGTGCCGGAGACAGGGGACAGACGAGCGGCTACACCTTC.

This clonotype appeared many times. The gene calls are TRBV6-2 or TRBV6-3 and TRBJ2-7, with D perhaps TRBD1 or TRBD2 (5 bases each). V was cut by 7 bases and J by 2 bases, with 24 bases left in between. Germline loops: CDR1 MNHEY, CDR2 SVGEGT. The CDR3 loop spans 17 amino acids. The CDR3: CASTRPSRAGRPYEQYF. CDR3 nucleotide sequence: TGTGCCAGCACCCGACCGAGCAGGGCGGGTCGACCCTACGAGCAGTACTTC.

This clonotype was counted ten times or more. The chain links TRBV30 to TRBJ2-6; D not resolved. The V gene's germline CDR1 is GTSNPN and CDR2 SVGIG (reference sequence). CDR3 length equals 14 residues. Trimming took 7 bases from V and 4 from J, leaving 14 bases between them. In DNA, the CDR3 is TGTGCCTCCTACGGGTCGACAGGGGCCAACGTCCTGACTTTC. As protein: CASYGSTGANVLTF.

This clonotype has more than one count but fewer than ten. CDR3 protein: CASSMRFGELFF. The CDR3 DNA sequence: TGTGCCAGTAGTATGCGATTCGGGGAGCTGTTTTTT. The rearrangement links TRBV19 to TRBJ2-2; D is unresolved. The CDR3 has 12 residues. Germline CDR1 reads LNHDA; CDR2 reads SQIVND (reference sequence). Trimming pared 3 bases from V and 7 bases from J, leaving 6 bases between.

At least ten counts were recorded for this clonotype. The chain combines TRBV7-8 with TRBJ2-7, with D possibly matching TRBD1 (5 bases). Trimming shortened V by 5 bases and J by 3 bases, and 14 bases separated the two germline ends. Looked up from germline, CDR1 is SGHVS and CDR2 is FQNEAQ. The CDR3 has 14 residues. CDR3 DNA sequence: TGTGCCAGCAGCCCTCCCAGGGAAGACTACGAGCAGTACTTC. It yields the protein CASSPPREDYEQYF.

In this sample, this clonotype turned up many times. This chain joins TRBV20-1 and TRBJ1-6; D is ambiguous. CDR1 and CDR2 (germline): DFQATT, SNEGSKA (reference sequence). Trimming took off 2 bases at V and 0 bases at J, with 5 bases between the two ends. This CDR3 is built from 14 residues. The CDR3 DNA is TGCAGTGCTAGACATAGCTCCTATAATTCACCCCTCCACTTT. Translating gives CSARHSSYNSPLHF.

The chain joins TRBV18 to TRBJ1-3; no reliable D call. The CDR3 covers 17 residues. The V gene lost 1 base and the J gene lost 4 bases, with 17 bases spanning the gap. Germline V lookup: CDR1 KGHSH, CDR2 LQKENI. CDR3 DNA sequence: TGTGCCAGCTCACCACGTCCTCGAGGTACAGAAGGAAACACCATATATTTT. Its protein is CASSPRPRGTEGNTIYF.

This clonotype was detected many times. The rearrangement links TRBV28 to TRBJ2-7, with 7 bases lining up with TRBD1. The length of the CDR3 is 14 residues. CDR1 is MDHEN and CDR2 is SYDVKM in the germline V gene. V gave up 7 bases and J gave up 2 bases; unmatched junction bases: 8. The CDR3 coding sequence is TGTGCCAGCACCCCAGACAGGGTTGCCTACGAGCAGTACTTC. Amino acids: CASTPDRVAYEQYF.

This clonotype showed up many times. J is TRBJ2-3 and V is TRBV5-1, with TRBD2 identical over 9 bases. V lost 7 bases, J lost 3 bases, and 6 bases stayed unmatched. There are 14 residues in the CDR3. Germline-derived CDR1 and CDR2 are SGHRS and YFSETQ. CDR3 nucleotides: TGCGCCAGCTATGCGGGAGGGCCAACAGATACGCAGTATTTT. Residues: CASYAGGPTDTQYF.

In its sample, this clonotype was seen many times. V is TRBV3-1 and J is TRBJ2-1; D not certain. The germline gives CDR1 LGHDT, CDR2 YNNKEL (reference sequence). This CDR3 region has 12 residues. V gave up 1 base and J gave up 5 bases, with 3 bases separating them. The CDR3 DNA sequence: TGTGCCAGCAGCCAAGTAGACAATGAGCAGTTCTTC. It translates to CASSQVDNEQFF.

Comment on this clonotype: Since a much larger clone is just one base distant, this may be a read error. The chain carries TRBV2 and TRBJ2-7; D is unclear. Trimming removed 6 bases from V and 3 bases from J, with 9 bases in between. Germline-derived CDR1 and CDR2 are SNHLY and FYNNEI. This CDR3 spans 12 amino acids. As DNA, the CDR3 is TGTGCCAGCAGAGGCAACAACTACGAGCAGTACTTC. Translation gives CASRGNNYEQYF. The full variable domain, its missing parts supplied by reference TRBV2 and TRBJ2-7, is EPEVTQTPSHQVTQMGQEVILRCVPISNHLYFYWYRQILGQKVEFLVSFYNNEISEKSEIFDDQFSVERPDGSNFTLKIRSTKLEDSAMYFCASRGNNYEQYFGPGTRLTVT.

The V and J genes are TRBV2 and TRBJ1-4; tentative D call: TRBD1 (6 bases). This CDR3 is built from 15 residues. CDR1 and CDR2 (germline): SNHLY, FYNNEI. V gave up 6 bases and J gave up 5 bases, with 16 bases separating them. CDR3 sequence reads: CASRFIRGRNEKLFF. The CDR3 nucleotides are TGTGCCAGCAGATTCATCAGGGGCCGGAATGAAAAACTGTTTTTT.